The T cell receptor beta chain described here comes from a study of T cell changes during pregnancy in multiple sclerosis. Measured with immunoSEQ multiplex PCR; TCRdb has only the in-frame clones, and not every one. This table has 44,000 or so clones, more than 70% appearing once. From germline, CDR1 is SGHDT and CDR2 YYEEEE. The V gene lost 4 bases and the J gene lost 4 bases, with 13 bases spanning the gap. The CDR3 runs 14 residues. This chain connects TRBV5-6 to TRBJ2-3; D uncertain. The sequence came from a female donor in good health, enrolled as a control in a pregnancy study. Material: CD8+ T cells from peripheral blood mononuclear cells, obtained after pregnancy. The CDR3 here is CASSTPQAADTQYF. As DNA, the CDR3 is TGTGCCAGCAGCACGCCCCAAGCCGCAGATACGCAGTATTTT.